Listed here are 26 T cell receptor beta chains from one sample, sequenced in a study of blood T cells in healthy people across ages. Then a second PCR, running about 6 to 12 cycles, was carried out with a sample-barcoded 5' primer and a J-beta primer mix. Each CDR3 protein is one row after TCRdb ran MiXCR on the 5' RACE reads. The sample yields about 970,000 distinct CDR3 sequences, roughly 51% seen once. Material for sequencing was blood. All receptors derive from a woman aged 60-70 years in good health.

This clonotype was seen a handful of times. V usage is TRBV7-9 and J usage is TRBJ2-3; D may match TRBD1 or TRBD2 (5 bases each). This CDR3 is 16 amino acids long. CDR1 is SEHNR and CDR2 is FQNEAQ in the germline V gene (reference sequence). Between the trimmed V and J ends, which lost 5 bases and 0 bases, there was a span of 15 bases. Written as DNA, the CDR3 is TGTGCCAGCAGCCCCGGGGCCCCGATTAGCACAGATACGCAGTATTTT. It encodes CASSPGAPISTDTQYF.

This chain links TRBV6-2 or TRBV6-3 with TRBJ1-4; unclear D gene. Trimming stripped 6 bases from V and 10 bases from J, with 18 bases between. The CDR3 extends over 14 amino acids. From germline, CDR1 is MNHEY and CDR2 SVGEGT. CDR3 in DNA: TGTGCCAGCAGCAACTGGCAGGACGGTGGAAAACTGTTTTTT. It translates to CASSNWQDGGKLFF.

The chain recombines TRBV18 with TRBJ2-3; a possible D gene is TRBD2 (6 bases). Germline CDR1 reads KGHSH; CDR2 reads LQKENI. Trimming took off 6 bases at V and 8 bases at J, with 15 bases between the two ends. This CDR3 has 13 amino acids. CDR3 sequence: CASSLKQEGTQYF. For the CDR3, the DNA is TGTGCCAGCTCGCTTAAACAGGAGGGTACGCAGTATTTT.

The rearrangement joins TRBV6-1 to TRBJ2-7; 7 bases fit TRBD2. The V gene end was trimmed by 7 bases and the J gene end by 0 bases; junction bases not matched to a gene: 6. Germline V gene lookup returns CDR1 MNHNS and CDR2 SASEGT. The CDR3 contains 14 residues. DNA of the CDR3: TGTGCCAGCACGGTAATAGCGGGCTCCTACGAGCAGTACTTC. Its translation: CASTVIAGSYEQYF.

The CDR3 spells CATQGGNEQYF. DNA of the CDR3: TGTGCCACCCAAGGGGGCAACGAGCAGTACTTC. This chain links TRBV2 with TRBJ2-7, with 7 bases identical to TRBD1. V was pared by 10 bases and J by 5 bases, with 5 bases of the junction left unmatched. Germline V gene sequence: CDR1 SNHLY, CDR2 FYNNEI. CDR3 length: 11 amino acids.

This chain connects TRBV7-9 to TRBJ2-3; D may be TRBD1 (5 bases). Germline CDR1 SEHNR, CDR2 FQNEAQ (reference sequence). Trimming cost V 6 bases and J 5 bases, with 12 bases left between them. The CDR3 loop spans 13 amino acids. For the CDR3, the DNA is TGTGCCAGCAGTCCAGCAAGGGGAGATACGCAGTATTTT. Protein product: CASSPARGDTQYF.

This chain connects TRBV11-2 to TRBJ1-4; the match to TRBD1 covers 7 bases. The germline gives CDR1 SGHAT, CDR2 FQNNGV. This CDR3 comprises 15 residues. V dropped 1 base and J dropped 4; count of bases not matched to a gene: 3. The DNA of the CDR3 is TGTGCCAGCAGCTTAGGGCAGGGGGTTAATGAAAAACTGTTTTTT. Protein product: CASSLGQGVNEKLFF.

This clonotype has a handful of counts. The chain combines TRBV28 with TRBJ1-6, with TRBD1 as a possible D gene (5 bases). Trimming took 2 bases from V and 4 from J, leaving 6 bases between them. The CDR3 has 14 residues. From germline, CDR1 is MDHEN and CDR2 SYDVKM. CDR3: CASSLRQYNSPLHF. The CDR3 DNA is TGTGCCAGCAGTTTAAGACAGTATAATTCACCCCTCCACTTT.

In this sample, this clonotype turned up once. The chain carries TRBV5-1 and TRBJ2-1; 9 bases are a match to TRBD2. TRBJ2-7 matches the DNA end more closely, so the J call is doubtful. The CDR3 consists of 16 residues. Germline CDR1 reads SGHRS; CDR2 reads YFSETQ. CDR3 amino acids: CASSLWAGGDYNEQYF. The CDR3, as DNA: TGCGCCAGCAGCTTGTGGGCGGGAGGGGACTACAATGAGCAGTACTTC.

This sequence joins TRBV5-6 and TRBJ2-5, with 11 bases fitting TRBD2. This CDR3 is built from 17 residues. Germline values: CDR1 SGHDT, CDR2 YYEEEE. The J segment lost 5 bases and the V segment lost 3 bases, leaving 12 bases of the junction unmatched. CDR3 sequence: CASSSRLAGRLAETQYF. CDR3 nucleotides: TGTGCCAGCAGCTCCAGACTAGCGGGGAGATTGGCGGAGACCCAGTACTTC.

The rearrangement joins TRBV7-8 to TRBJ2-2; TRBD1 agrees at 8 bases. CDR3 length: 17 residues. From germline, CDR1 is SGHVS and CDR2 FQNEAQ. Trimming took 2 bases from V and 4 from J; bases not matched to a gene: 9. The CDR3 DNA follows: TGTGCCAGCAGCTTACGAAGGACAGGGTTTAGCACCGGGGAGCTGTTTTTT. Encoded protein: CASSLRRTGFSTGELFF. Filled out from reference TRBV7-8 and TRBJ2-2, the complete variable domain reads GAGVSQSPRYKVAKRGQDVALRCDPISGHVSLFWYQQALGQGPEFLTYFQNEAQLDKSGLPSDRFFAERPEGSVSTLKIQRTQQEDSAVYLCASSLRRTGFSTGELFFGEGSRLTVL.

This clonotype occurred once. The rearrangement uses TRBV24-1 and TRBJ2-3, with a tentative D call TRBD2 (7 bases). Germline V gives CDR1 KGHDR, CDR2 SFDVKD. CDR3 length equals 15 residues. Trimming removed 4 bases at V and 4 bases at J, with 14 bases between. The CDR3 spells CATSEGGGLSDTQYF. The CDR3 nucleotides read TGTGCCACCAGTGAGGGAGGGGGGTTGTCAGATACGCAGTATTTT.

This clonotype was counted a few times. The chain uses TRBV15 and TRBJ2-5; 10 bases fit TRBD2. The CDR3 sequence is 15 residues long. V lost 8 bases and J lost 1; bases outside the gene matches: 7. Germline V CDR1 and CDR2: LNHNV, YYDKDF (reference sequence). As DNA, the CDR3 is TGTGCCACCCGCAAAGCGGGAGGGGCCCAAGAGACCCAGTACTTC. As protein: CATRKAGGAQETQYF.

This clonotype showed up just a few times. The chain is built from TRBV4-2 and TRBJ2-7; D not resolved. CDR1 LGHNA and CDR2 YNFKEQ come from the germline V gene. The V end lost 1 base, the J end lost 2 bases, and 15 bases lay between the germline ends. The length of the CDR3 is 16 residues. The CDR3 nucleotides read TGTGCCAGCAGCCAAGGATTTCAAGACTCCGCCTACGAGCAGTACTTC. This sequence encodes CASSQGFQDSAYEQYF.

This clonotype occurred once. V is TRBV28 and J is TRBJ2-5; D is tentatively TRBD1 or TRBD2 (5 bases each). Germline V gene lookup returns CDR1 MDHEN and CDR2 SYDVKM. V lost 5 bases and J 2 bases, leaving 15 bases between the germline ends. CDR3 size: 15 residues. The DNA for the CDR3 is TGTGCCAGCAGTGGGACCACAGAAAATCAAGAGACCCAGTACTTC. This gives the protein CASSGTTENQETQYF.

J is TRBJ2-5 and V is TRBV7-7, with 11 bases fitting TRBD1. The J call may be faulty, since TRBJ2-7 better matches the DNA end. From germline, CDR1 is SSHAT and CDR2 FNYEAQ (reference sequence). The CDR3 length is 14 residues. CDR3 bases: TGTGCCAGCACGGGGACAGGGGGAGTGCACGAGCAGTACTTC. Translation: CASTGTGGVHEQYF.

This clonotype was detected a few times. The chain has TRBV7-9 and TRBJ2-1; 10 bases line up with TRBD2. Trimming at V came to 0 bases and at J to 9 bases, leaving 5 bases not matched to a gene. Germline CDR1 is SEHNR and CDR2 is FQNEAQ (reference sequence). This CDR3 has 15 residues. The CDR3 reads CASSLASGRSIEQFF. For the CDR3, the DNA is TGTGCCAGCAGCTTAGCTAGCGGGAGGTCCATTGAGCAGTTCTTC.

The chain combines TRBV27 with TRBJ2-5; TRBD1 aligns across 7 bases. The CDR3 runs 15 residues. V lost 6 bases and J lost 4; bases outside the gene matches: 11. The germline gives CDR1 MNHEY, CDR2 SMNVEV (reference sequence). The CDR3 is CASRGNDRDRETQYF. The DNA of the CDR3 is TGTGCCAGCAGAGGCAACGACCGGGACAGAGAGACCCAGTACTTC.

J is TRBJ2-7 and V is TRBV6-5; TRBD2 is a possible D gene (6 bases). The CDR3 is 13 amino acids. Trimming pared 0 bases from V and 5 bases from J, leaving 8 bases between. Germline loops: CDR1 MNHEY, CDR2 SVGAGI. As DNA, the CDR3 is TGTGCCAGCAGTTACTCGACTAGGCACGAGCAGTACTTC. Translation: CASSYSTRHEQYF.

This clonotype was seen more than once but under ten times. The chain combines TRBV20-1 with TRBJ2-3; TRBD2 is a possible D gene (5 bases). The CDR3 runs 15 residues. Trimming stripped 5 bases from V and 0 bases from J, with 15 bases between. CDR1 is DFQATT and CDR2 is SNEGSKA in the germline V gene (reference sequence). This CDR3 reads CSAPWAEASTDTQYF. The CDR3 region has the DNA TGCAGTGCTCCGTGGGCGGAGGCTAGCACAGATACGCAGTATTTT.

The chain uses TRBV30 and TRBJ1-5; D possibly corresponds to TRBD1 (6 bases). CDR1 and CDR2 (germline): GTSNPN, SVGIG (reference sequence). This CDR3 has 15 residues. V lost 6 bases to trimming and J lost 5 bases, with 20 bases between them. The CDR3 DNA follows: TGTGCCTGCTCCAACCGAGGGGGGCTTGATCAGCCCCAGCATTTT. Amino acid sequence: CACSNRGGLDQPQHF.

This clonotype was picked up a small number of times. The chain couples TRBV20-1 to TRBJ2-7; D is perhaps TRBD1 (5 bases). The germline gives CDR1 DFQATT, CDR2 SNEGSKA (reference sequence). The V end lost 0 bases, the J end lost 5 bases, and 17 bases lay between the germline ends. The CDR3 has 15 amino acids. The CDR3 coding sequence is TGCAGTGCTAGAGAGCCAGGCGGCCCACAGGACGAGCAGTACTTC. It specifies CSAREPGGPQDEQYF.

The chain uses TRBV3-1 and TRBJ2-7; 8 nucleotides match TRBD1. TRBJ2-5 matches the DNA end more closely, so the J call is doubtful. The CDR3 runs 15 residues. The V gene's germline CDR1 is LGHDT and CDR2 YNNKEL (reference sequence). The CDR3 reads CASSQRQGYGETQYF. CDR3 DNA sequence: TGTGCCAGCAGCCAACGACAGGGGTATGGGGAGACCCAGTACTTC.

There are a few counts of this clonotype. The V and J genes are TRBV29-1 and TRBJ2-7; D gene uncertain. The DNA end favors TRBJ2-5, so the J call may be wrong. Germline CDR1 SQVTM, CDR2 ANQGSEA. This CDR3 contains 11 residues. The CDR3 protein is CSVERAETQYF. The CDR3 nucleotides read TGCAGCGTGGAAAGGGCCGAGACCCAGTACTTC.

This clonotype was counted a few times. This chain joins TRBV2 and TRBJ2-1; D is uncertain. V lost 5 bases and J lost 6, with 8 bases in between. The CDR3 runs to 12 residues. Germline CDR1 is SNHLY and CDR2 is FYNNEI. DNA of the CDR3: TGTGCCAGCAGTCCCTACAGCAATGAGCAGTTCTTC. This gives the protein CASSPYSNEQFF.

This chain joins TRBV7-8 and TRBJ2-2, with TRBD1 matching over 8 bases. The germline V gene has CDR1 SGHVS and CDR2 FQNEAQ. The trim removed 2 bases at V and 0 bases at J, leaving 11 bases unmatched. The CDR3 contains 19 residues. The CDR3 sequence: CASSLRGRGRPANTGELFF. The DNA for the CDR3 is TGTGCCAGCAGCTTACGGGGCAGGGGGCGACCAGCGAACACCGGGGAGCTGTTTTTT.